This TCR beta chain was sequenced during a study of cytomegalovirus exposure and HLA in healthy donors. As for the study in general: Genetic ancestry analysis placed around 76% of the roughly 400 donors that were genotyped in the Caucasian-associated cluster. Study-wide findings and caveats: There was a cluster of highly shared sequence variants that was likely a sequencing artifact. What a later analysis showed was that several of the most significant clusters appeared linked to common viral pathogens.

On this clone itself: Its matching antigen is unknown.

This CDR3 has 13 amino acids. CDR1 SGHKS and CDR2 YYEKEE come from the germline V gene (reference sequence). V was clipped by 4 bases and J by 3 bases; unmatched bases: 2. PCR was performed using 60 Vbeta and 13 Jbeta primers. Method: immunoSEQ multiplex PCR; TCRdb's copy keeps in-frame clones and lacks some. The profile covers 150,000 to 200,000 clones, with roughly three quarters appearing a single time and roughly 1.4% taken by the ten largest. The gene calls are TRBV5-5 and TRBJ1-1, with 8 nucleotides matching TRBD1. The TCR comes from a man aged 55 to 70 in good health and CMV-seronegative. The sample was PBMCs. The CDR3 region is CASSLTGDTEAFF. CDR3 nucleotides: TGTGCCAGCAGCCTGACAGGGGACACTGAAGCTTTCTTT. The entire variable domain, with the rest obtained from reference TRBV5-5 and TRBJ1-1, is as follows: DAGVTQSPTHLIKTRGQQVTLRCSPISGHKSVSWYQQVLGQGPQFIFQYYEKEERGRGNFPDRFSARQFPNYSSELNVNALLLGDSALYLCASSLTGDTEAFFGQGTRLTVV.